The 30 T cell receptor beta chains below all came from one sample that was sequenced in a study of blood T cell repertoires in COVID-19. Profiling relied on immunoSEQ multiplex PCR, and the TCRdb table lists in-frame clones only, not all of them. The data hold around 63,000 clones, with around 79% observed a single time. Sample: peripheral blood. These receptors were collected from a woman between 50 and 59 years old with active or convalescent COVID-19.

This chain joins TRBV18 and TRBJ2-7; TRBD1 aligns across 10 bases. The junction had 4 bases not matched to a gene; V was cut back by 3 bases and J by 2 bases. CDR3 length: 15 amino acids. From germline, CDR1 is KGHSH and CDR2 LQKENI. This CDR3 reads CASSPPGTGAYEQYF. CDR3 bases: TGTGCCAGCTCACCTCCCGGGACAGGGGCCTACGAGCAGTACTTC.

The chain has TRBV5-1 and TRBJ2-2; a weak D match, TRBD1 (5 bases). Trimming took 4 bases from V and 2 from J, leaving 15 bases between them. CDR3 length: 16 residues. The germline CDR1 and CDR2 sequences are SGHRS and YFSETQ. The DNA for the CDR3 is TGCGCCAGCAGCCCACAGGAAGGCTTAAACACCGGGGAGCTGTTTTTT. This codes for CASSPQEGLNTGELFF.

This clone showed up just once. The rearrangement joins TRBV6-6 to TRBJ1-5; D is undetermined. The V gene's germline CDR1 is MNHNY and CDR2 SVGAGI (reference sequence). Trimming shortened V by 6 bases and J by 1 base, and 10 bases separated the two germline ends. The CDR3 length is 14 residues. CDR3 loop: CASSPTRSNQPQHF. The CDR3, as DNA: TGTGCCAGCAGCCCCACTCGGAGCAATCAGCCCCAGCATTTT.

The chain has TRBV4-1 and TRBJ2-1; TRBD2 matches 9 bases. With V trimmed by 1 base and J by 5 bases, 9 bases remained unmatched. Germline-derived CDR1 and CDR2 are MGHRA and YSYEKL. This CDR3 is 17 amino acids long. Here the CDR3 DNA reads TGCGCCAGCAGCCAAGTATCGGCGGGAGGGCCCCACAATGAGCAGTTCTTC. It translates to CASSQVSAGGPHNEQFF.

The chain is built from TRBV27 and TRBJ2-1; perhaps TRBD1 as D (7 bases). CDR1 is MNHEY, CDR2 SMNVEV, per germline (reference sequence). The ends were cut back, 2 bases at V and 0 bases at J, with 23 bases in the middle. The CDR3 is 20 residues long. The CDR3 DNA reads TGTGCCAGCAGTTTAGGAGGGGGACAGCGGGCGTTAAGCTCCTACAATGAGCAGTTCTTC. This codes for CASSLGGGQRALSSYNEQFF.

The rearrangement joins TRBV9 to TRBJ2-7; 8 nucleotides line up with TRBD1. CDR3 length equals 14 residues. Looked up from germline, CDR1 is SGDLS and CDR2 is YYNGEE. The V and J ends lost 0 bases and 4 bases, in that order; junction bases with no gene match: 3. The DNA of the CDR3 is TGTGCCAGCAGCGTAGGGGACAGGATATACGAGCAGTACTTC. Protein product: CASSVGDRIYEQYF.

The chain recombines TRBV29-1 with TRBJ2-5; TRBD2 is a possible D gene (6 bases). The germline CDR1 and CDR2 sequences are SQVTM and ANQGSEA. This CDR3 comprises 12 residues. V was trimmed by 4 bases and J by 5 bases, leaving 11 bases between them. CDR3 nucleotide sequence: TGCAGCGTTGTGACTAGTGGCGAGACCCAGTACTTC. Residues: CSVVTSGETQYF.

The chain uses TRBV2 and TRBJ1-2; D unclear. V was shortened by 5 bases and J by 0 bases, with 7 bases between the two germline ends. Looked up from germline, CDR1 is SNHLY and CDR2 is FYNNEI. The CDR3 is 13 residues long. CDR3 nucleotide sequence: TGTGCCAGCAGTTACAGAGCTAACTATGGCTACACCTTC. It specifies CASSYRANYGYTF.

The V gene is TRBV19, the J gene TRBJ2-1; 9 bases line up with TRBD2. CDR3 size: 18 residues. The germline V gene encodes CDR1 LNHDA and CDR2 SQIVND (reference sequence). After removal of 0 bases from V and 0 bases from J, the junction contained 6 bases not matched to a gene. DNA for the CDR3: TGTGCCAGTAGTATAGATGCGACTAGCGGAAGCTCCTACAATGAGCAGTTCTTC. This gives the protein CASSIDATSGSSYNEQFF.

The CDR3 spells CASRLSGTGSGTDTQYF. The CDR3, as DNA: TGTGCCAGCAGGTTATCCGGGACAGGGAGTGGGACAGATACGCAGTATTTT. This chain connects TRBV5-4 to TRBJ2-3; 9 bases map to TRBD1. V shed 5 bases, J shed 3 bases, and the junction held 13 bases outside the gene matches. Germline lookup yields CDR1 SGHNT and CDR2 YYREEE (reference sequence). The length of the CDR3 is 17 residues. The complete variable domain, with remaining parts taken from reference TRBV5-4 and TRBJ2-3, reads ETGVTQSPTHLIKTRGQQVTLRCSSQSGHNTVSWYQQALGQGPQFIFQYYREEENGRGNFPPRFSGLQFPNYSSELNVNALELDDSALYLCASRLSGTGSGTDTQYFGPGTRLTVL.

V is TRBV6-1 and J is TRBJ1-4, with 8 bases identical to TRBD1. The germline V gene encodes CDR1 MNHNS and CDR2 SASEGT. The CDR3 sequence is 15 residues long. The V and J ends lost 1 base and 7 bases, in that order; junction bases with no gene match: 5. CDR3 amino acids: CASSEGGTGSEKLFF. CDR3 in DNA: TGTGCCAGCAGTGAAGGGGGGACAGGAAGTGAAAAACTGTTTTTT.

V and J are TRBV10-2 and TRBJ1-1; D remains ambiguous. This CDR3 comprises 11 residues. V was cut by 8 bases and J by 5 bases, with 9 bases left in between. Germline CDR1 reads WSHSY; CDR2 reads SAAADI. CDR3 in amino acids: CASVFLTEAFF. CDR3 DNA sequence: TGCGCCAGCGTCTTCCTAACTGAAGCTTTCTTT.

The J gene is TRBJ2-3, the V gene TRBV7-2; TRBD1 agrees at 9 bases. The CDR3 is 17 amino acids. Trimming cost V 1 base and J 9 bases; bases outside gene matches: 14. Germline lookup yields CDR1 SGHTA and CDR2 FQGNSA. The CDR3 region has the DNA TGTGCCAGCAGCTTAGGTGGGGGGACAGGGCTCTTCGGGACGCAGTATTTT. Translation gives CASSLGGGTGLFGTQYF.

The V gene is TRBV28, the J gene TRBJ2-7; 13 nucleotides agree with TRBD2. Looked up from germline, CDR1 is MDHEN and CDR2 is SYDVKM. J was trimmed by 1 base and V by 2 bases; bases with no gene match: 8. The CDR3 totals 18 residues. The CDR3 protein is CASSLPAGTSGKSYEQYF. As DNA, the CDR3 is TGTGCCAGCAGTTTACCAGCCGGGACTAGCGGGAAGTCCTACGAGCAGTACTTC.

CDR3 nucleotides: TGTGCCAGTAGTCCCCAGACAGCTACCGGGGAGCTGTTTTTT. Translated: CASSPQTATGELFF. The V call is TRBV19, the J call TRBJ2-2; D may be TRBD1 (5 bases). This CDR3 is 14 amino acids long. Germline CDR1 is LNHDA and CDR2 is SQIVND (reference sequence). V was pared by 5 bases and J by 5 bases, with 12 bases between.

The chain uses TRBV5-1 and TRBJ2-3, with TRBD1 matching 11 bases. CDR3 length equals 16 residues. Germline V gene data show CDR1 as SGHRS and CDR2 as YFSETQ. After removal of 4 bases from V and 3 bases from J, the junction contained 7 bases not matched to a gene. CDR3 sequence (DNA): TGCGCCAGCAGCGGGCCGGACAGGGGGCGGACAGATACGCAGTATTTT. Translating gives CASSGPDRGRTDTQYF.

CDR3 amino acids: CASSKGNYIYEQYF. The CDR3 region has the DNA TGTGCCAGCAGCAAAGGGAACTACATCTACGAGCAGTACTTC. The chain joins TRBV21-1 to TRBJ2-7; the table calls TRBD2, which could not be checked here. TRBV21-1 has pseudogene status. CDR3 size: 14 residues.

The rearrangement joins TRBV7-9 to TRBJ2-5; D uncertain. V was pared by 2 bases and J by 6 bases, with 13 bases between. The CDR3 covers 14 residues. Germline V lookup: CDR1 SEHNR, CDR2 FQNEAQ (reference sequence). This CDR3 reads CASSLPAPKKTQYF. CDR3 DNA sequence: TGTGCCAGCAGCTTACCCGCGCCAAAGAAGACCCAGTACTTC.

This chain links TRBV13 with TRBJ1-1; TRBD1 agrees at 7 bases. The CDR3 length is 16 residues. J was trimmed by 3 bases and V by 3 bases; bases with no gene match: 10. Germline-derived CDR1 and CDR2 are PRHDT and FYEKMQ (reference sequence). The CDR3 nucleotides read TGTGCCAGCAGCTTCGAGAAGACAGGGTCTGACACTGAAGCTTTCTTT. Amino acid sequence: CASSFEKTGSDTEAFF.

The V gene is TRBV12-3 or TRBV12-4, the J gene TRBJ2-5, with 7 bases that match TRBD1. Germline trimming cut 5 bases from V and 5 bases from J; bases unmatched to any gene: 2. The CDR3 extends over 12 amino acids. Here the CDR3 reads CASSDRVETQYF. The CDR3 coding sequence is TGTGCCAGCAGTGACAGGGTCGAGACCCAGTACTTC.

This rearrangement joins TRBV6-5 to TRBJ2-1; D unclear. V lost 6 bases, J lost 4 bases, and 4 bases lay in between. CDR1 and CDR2 from the germline V gene are MNHEY and SVGAGI. The CDR3 is 11 residues long. The CDR3 sequence: CASSFYNEQFF. The CDR3 DNA reads TGTGCCAGCAGCTTTTACAATGAGCAGTTCTTC.

The chain combines TRBV4-2 with TRBJ2-1; 9 nucleotides line up with TRBD1. Trimming at V came to 5 bases and at J to 4 bases, leaving 15 bases not matched to a gene. This CDR3 has 18 amino acids. Germline CDR1 is LGHNA and CDR2 is YNFKEQ. The CDR3: CASSTQSPRTGVYNEQFF. In DNA, the CDR3 is TGTGCCAGCAGCACTCAAAGTCCCAGGACAGGGGTTTACAATGAGCAGTTCTTC.

The table lists this clone with a count of one. The gene calls are TRBV5-5 and TRBJ2-7; maybe TRBD1 (7 bases). The V end lost 1 base, the J end lost 3 bases, and 14 bases lay between the germline ends. The CDR3 consists of 15 residues. Germline V gives CDR1 SGHKS, CDR2 YYEKEE (reference sequence). CDR3 residues: CASSLRGTAIYEQYF. The CDR3 bases are TGTGCCAGCAGCTTGCGGGGGACAGCCATCTACGAGCAGTACTTC.

V usage is TRBV6-1 and J usage is TRBJ1-5; TRBD1 matches 8 bases. Germline values: CDR1 MNHNS, CDR2 SASEGT. The junction had 12 bases not matched to a gene; V was cut back by 3 bases and J by 11 bases. This CDR3 is 15 amino acids long. The CDR3 nucleotides are TGTGCCAGCAGTGACCCCCGGACAGGGAAGAGAGCCCAGCATTTT. This sequence encodes CASSDPRTGKRAQHF.

The genes are TRBV11-3 and TRBJ2-7; TRBD2 is a possible D gene (5 bases). The length of the CDR3 is 17 residues. Trimming cost V 5 bases and J 5 bases, with 25 bases left between them. The germline CDR1 and CDR2 sequences are SGHNT and YENEEA. CDR3 nucleotides: TGTGCCAGCAGCCACCCGCGTCCTACCGGCCCGGAGGACGAGCAGTACTTC. Translation gives CASSHPRPTGPEDEQYF.

V and J are TRBV6-6 and TRBJ2-7; D call uncertain. Looked up from germline, CDR1 is MNHNY and CDR2 is SVGAGI (reference sequence). This CDR3 is built from 15 residues. Trimming removed 4 bases from V and 3 bases from J, with 16 bases in between. CDR3 loop: CASSSPARVLYEQYF. The CDR3 coding sequence is TGTGCCAGCAGTTCCCCGGCACGGGTCCTCTACGAGCAGTACTTC.

This chain uses TRBV10-3 with TRBJ1-6, with 7 bases identical to TRBD1. After removal of 0 bases from V and 10 bases from J, the junction contained 6 bases not matched to a gene. Germline CDR1 ENHRY, CDR2 SYGVKD. The CDR3 length is 15 residues. The CDR3 nucleotides read TGTGCCATCAGTGAGTCGTGGGACAGCGGGTCACCCCTCCACTTT. Amino acids: CAISESWDSGSPLHF.

The chain links TRBV5-1 to TRBJ2-4; the match to TRBD2 covers 9 bases. Trimming removed 0 bases from V and 0 bases from J; junction bases left unmatched: 13. CDR1 and CDR2 from the germline V gene are SGHRS and YFSETQ. CDR3 length: 20 amino acids. The CDR3 nucleotides read TGCGCCAGCAGCTTGGGAAAGTTGGCTAGCGGGAAGATAGCCAAAAACATTCAGTACTTC. Its translation is CASSLGKLASGKIAKNIQYF.

This rearrangement joins TRBV18 to TRBJ1-1, with D perhaps TRBD1 (6 bases). Germline CDR1 and CDR2: KGHSH and LQKENI. The CDR3 extends over 11 amino acids. Deletions cut 3 bases from V and 10 bases from J, with 9 bases between. CDR3 in amino acids: CASSPDRGAFF. The CDR3 DNA reads as TGTGCCAGCTCACCGGACAGAGGAGCTTTCTTT.

A few counts support this clone. The chain has TRBV7-9 and TRBJ2-1; TRBD2 matches 8 bases. This CDR3 comprises 16 residues. J was trimmed by 8 bases and V by 5 bases; bases with no gene match: 14. Looked up from germline, CDR1 is SEHNR and CDR2 is FQNEAQ (reference sequence). In DNA, the CDR3 is TGTGCCAGCAGCCTCTCGTACGGGAGGGCCATTTATGAGCAGTTCTTC. Translation: CASSLSYGRAIYEQFF.